The rows below give T cell receptor beta chains drawn from one sample of a study of CD8 T cells in ankylosing spondylitis. From the 5' RACE reads, TCRdb called clonotypes with MiXCR, one entry per CDR3 protein. This table holds about 700,000 distinct CDR3 sequences, 19% found once. The sample taken for sequencing was blood, either unsorted or a sorted T cell fraction (not recorded which). Receptors originate from a male donor with ankylosing spondylitis. The CDR3 runs from the conserved cysteine through the conserved F or W. Each record gives: J gene, clone size, CDR3 length, D gene, V gene, CDR3 protein, CDR3 DNA. The D gene is left open where the match is weak. Size values are once, few and many counts, or a class for expanded clones, and some rows have none.

J: TRBJ2-1
size: .
length: 18
D: TRBD2
V: TRBV4-3
CDR3: CASSQDSLAGGPYNEQFF
DNA: TGCGCCAGCAGCCAAGATTCCCTAGCGGGAGGGCCCTACAATGAGCAGTTCTTC

J: TRBJ2-2
size: few
length: 16
D: TRBD2
V: TRBV7-9
CDR3: CASSAPGTSVAGELFF
DNA: TGTGCCAGCAGCGCCCCCGGGACTAGCGTAGCCGGGGAGCTGTTTTTT

J: TRBJ2-3
size: few
length: 17
D: TRBD2
V: TRBV9
CDR3: CASSSREEGHSTDTQYF
DNA: TGTGCCAGCAGCTCCCGGGAGGAAGGGCATAGCACAGATACGCAGTATTTT

J: TRBJ2-1
size: .
length: 12
D: .
V: TRBV7-9
CDR3: CASSFPLNEQFF
DNA: TGTGCCAGCAGCTTCCCGTTAAATGAGCAGTTCTTC

J: TRBJ2-3
size: few
length: 21
D: TRBD1
V: TRBV27
CDR3: CASSLKGRGLTSAKFTDTQYF
DNA: TGTGCCAGCAGTTTAAAGGGCAGGGGGCTTACGTCGGCAAAATTCACAGATACGCAGTATTTT

J: TRBJ2-2
size: .
length: 13
D: .
V: TRBV7-2
CDR3: CASSHGISRELFF
DNA: TGTGCCAGCAGCCACGGGATTTCCCGGGAGCTGTTTTTT

J: TRBJ2-4
size: many
length: 16
D: .
V: TRBV12-3/TRBV12-4
CDR3: CASSVGAAQAKNIQYF
DNA: TGTGCCAGCAGTGTCGGGGCAGCCCAAGCCAAAAACATTCAGTACTTC

J: TRBJ2-5
size: .
length: 15
D: TRBD1
V: TRBV6-1
CDR3: CANTLGDRDFETQYF
DNA: TGTGCCAATACGCTTGGGGACAGGGATTTTGAGACCCAGTACTTC

J: TRBJ2-7
size: .
length: 17
D: TRBD2
V: TRBV12-3/TRBV12-4
CDR3: CASSLPSGGVSSYEQYF
DNA: TGTGCCAGCAGTTTACCTAGCGGGGGGGTAAGCTCCTACGAGCAGTACTTC

J: TRBJ2-1
size: many
length: 17
D: .
V: TRBV4-1
CDR3: CASSQVIGFYESDEQFF
DNA: TGCGCCAGCAGCCAAGTAATCGGCTTTTATGAGTCCGATGAGCAGTTCTTC

J: TRBJ2-1
size: .
length: 16
D: TRBD2
V: TRBV24-1
CDR3: CATSDLSGGRSNEQFF
DNA: TGTGCCACCAGTGATTTGTCCGGCGGGAGATCTAATGAGCAGTTCTTC

J: TRBJ2-1
size: .
length: 21
D: TRBD2
V: TRBV6-2/TRBV6-3
CDR3: CASSYSKIETRSRDYYNEQFF
DNA: TGTGCCAGCAGTTACTCGAAGATTGAGACGAGGTCTCGGGACTACTACAATGAGCAGTTCTTC

J: TRBJ2-5
size: .
length: 17
D: TRBD2
V: TRBV20-1
CDR3: CSARDYREASTQETQYF
DNA: TGCAGTGCTAGAGATTATCGGGAGGCATCAACCCAAGAGACCCAGTACTTC

J: TRBJ1-3
size: few
length: 17
D: .
V: TRBV4-1
CDR3: CASSQEGSASSGNTIYF
DNA: TGCGCCAGCAGCCAAGAGGGGTCGGCTAGCTCTGGAAACACCATATATTTT

J: TRBJ2-5
size: .
length: 14
D: .
V: TRBV2
CDR3: CASSVRGAEETQYF
DNA: TGTGCCAGCAGTGTTCGGGGGGCCGAAGAGACCCAGTACTTC

J: TRBJ2-7
size: few
length: 13
D: .
V: TRBV12-3/TRBV12-4
CDR3: CASASRGSGEQYF
DNA: TGTGCCAGCGCCTCCAGGGGGAGCGGGGAGCAGTACTTC

J: TRBJ2-1
size: .
length: 16
D: TRBD2
V: TRBV19
CDR3: CASTRLAGVSYNEQFF
DNA: TGTGCCAGTACGCGACTAGCGGGAGTATCCTACAATGAGCAGTTCTTC

J: TRBJ2-1
size: .
length: 15
D: TRBD2
V: TRBV6-5
CDR3: CASNSGTSGYNEQFF
DNA: TGTGCCAGCAATTCCGGGACTAGCGGTTACAATGAGCAGTTCTTC

J: TRBJ2-3
size: .
length: 15
D: .
V: TRBV7-6
CDR3: CASSLAYIKADTQYF
DNA: TGTGCCAGCAGCTTAGCTTATATCAAGGCAGATACGCAGTATTTT

J: TRBJ1-1
size: few
length: 15
D: TRBD1
V: TRBV6-4
CDR3: CASSDRDRGPTEAFF
DNA: TGTGCCAGCAGTGACCGGGACAGGGGGCCCACTGAAGCTTTCTTT

J: TRBJ2-3
size: few
length: 14
D: .
V: TRBV5-1
CDR3: CASSAEWSTDTQYF
DNA: TGCGCCAGCAGCGCGGAGTGGAGCACAGATACGCAGTATTTT

J: TRBJ1-2
size: .
length: 15
D: .
V: TRBV7-9
CDR3: CASSLKVEANYGYTF
DNA: TGTGCCAGCAGCTTAAAGGTAGAAGCTAACTATGGCTACACCTTC

J: TRBJ2-1
size: .
length: 15
D: TRBD2
V: TRBV20-1
CDR3: CSARRREGRGNEQFF
DNA: TGCAGTGCTAGACGGCGGGAGGGCCGGGGGAATGAGCAGTTCTTC

J: TRBJ2-7
size: few
length: 14
D: TRBD2
V: TRBV27
CDR3: CASSRTSLGYEQYF
DNA: TGTGCCAGCAGCCGGACTAGCTTAGGGTACGAGCAGTACTTC

J: TRBJ1-1
size: many
length: 14
D: TRBD1
V: TRBV29-1
CDR3: CSVSRDREDTEAFF
DNA: TGCAGCGTGTCCCGGGACAGGGAGGACACTGAAGCTTTCTTT

J: TRBJ1-2
size: .
length: 14
D: TRBD1
V: TRBV27
CDR3: CASTRTGPYYGYTF
DNA: TGTGCCAGCACTAGGACAGGACCCTACTATGGCTACACCTTC

J: TRBJ2-1
size: few
length: 20
D: TRBD1
V: TRBV7-6
CDR3: CASSTRTGAAFLSSYNEQFF
DNA: TGTGCCAGCAGCACCCGGACAGGGGCCGCGTTCCTAAGCTCCTACAATGAGCAGTTCTTC

J: TRBJ2-3
size: .
length: 17
D: TRBD2
V: TRBV18
CDR3: CASSPVVGLAAPDTQYF
DNA: TGTGCCAGCTCACCAGTTGTGGGACTAGCGGCCCCAGATACGCAGTATTTT

J: TRBJ2-3
size: few
length: 12
D: TRBD1
V: TRBV29-1
CDR3: CSVYQGADTQYF
DNA: TGCAGCGTTTACCAGGGGGCGGATACGCAGTATTTT

J: TRBJ2-1
size: few
length: 12
D: .
V: TRBV24-1
CDR3: CATGKRGNEQFF
DNA: TGTGCCACCGGAAAAAGAGGCAATGAGCAGTTCTTC

J: TRBJ2-1
size: few
length: 19
D: TRBD2
V: TRBV12-3/TRBV12-4
CDR3: CASSGGSRTSGASYNEQFF
DNA: TGTGCCAGCAGCGGCGGGTCTCGGACTAGCGGGGCCTCCTACAATGAGCAGTTCTTC

J: TRBJ2-7
size: .
length: 15
D: .
V: TRBV7-2
CDR3: CASSLAQGGTYEQYF
DNA: TGTGCCAGCAGCTTAGCCCAGGGCGGCACCTACGAGCAGTACTTC

J: TRBJ2-3
size: .
length: 13
D: TRBD1
V: TRBV11-3
CDR3: CASWDRGTDTQYF
DNA: TGTGCCAGCTGGGACAGGGGTACAGATACGCAGTATTTT

J: TRBJ2-3
size: .
length: 15
D: .
V: TRBV21-1
CDR3: CASRAAGTAGDTQYF
DNA: TGTGCCAGCAGAGCAGCCGGGACTGCCGGGGATACGCAGTATTTT

J: TRBJ2-1
size: few
length: 15
D: .
V: TRBV24-1
CDR3: CATSDSDWRNNEQFF
DNA: TGTGCCACCAGTGACTCGGACTGGAGAAACAATGAGCAGTTCTTC

J: TRBJ1-3
size: .
length: 14
D: .
V: TRBV5-1
CDR3: CASSLAGFGNTIYF
DNA: TGCGCCAGCAGCTTGGCAGGTTTTGGAAACACCATATATTTT

J: TRBJ2-3
size: many
length: 14
D: TRBD1
V: TRBV29-1
CDR3: CSVTGQGATDTQYF
DNA: TGCAGCGTGACTGGACAGGGGGCCACAGATACGCAGTATTTT

J: TRBJ1-1
size: .
length: 12
D: .
V: TRBV7-9
CDR3: CASSARTGEAFF
DNA: TGTGCCAGCAGCGCCAGGACCGGTGAAGCTTTCTTT

J: TRBJ1-2
size: many
length: 15
D: .
V: TRBV7-8
CDR3: CASSPEQGMVYGYTF
DNA: TGTGCCAGCAGCCCAGAACAGGGAATGGTCTATGGCTACACCTTC

J: TRBJ2-7
size: many
length: 14
D: .
V: TRBV29-1
CDR3: CSVGWQGVRNEQYF
DNA: TGCAGCGTTGGTTGGCAGGGTGTTCGGAACGAGCAGTACTTC

J: TRBJ1-3
size: few
length: 15
D: .
V: TRBV5-1
CDR3: CASSLDRFSGNTIYF
DNA: TGCGCCAGCAGCTTGGACAGGTTCTCTGGAAACACCATATATTTT

J: TRBJ2-5
size: .
length: 16
D: TRBD2
V: TRBV9
CDR3: CASSVGSGGQKETQYF
DNA: TGTGCCAGCAGCGTAGGTAGCGGGGGCCAGAAAGAGACCCAGTACTTC

J: TRBJ2-1
size: .
length: 18
D: .
V: TRBV5-1
CDR3: CASSLNFPGALPPNEQFF
DNA: TGCGCCAGCAGCTTGAATTTCCCCGGGGCCCTCCCTCCCAATGAGCAGTTCTTC

J: TRBJ2-3
size: few
length: 15
D: .
V: TRBV21-1
CDR3: CAGGGWDRVTDTQYF
DNA: TGTGCCGGCGGTGGATGGGACAGGGTCACAGATACGCAGTATTTT

J: TRBJ2-1
size: few
length: 13
D: .
V: TRBV27
CDR3: CASSLFLGNEQFF
DNA: TGTGCCAGCAGTTTGTTTCTAGGCAATGAGCAGTTCTTC